The T cell receptor (beta chain) under discussion was sequenced for a study of blood T cell repertoires in COVID-19. Germline V gene sequence: CDR1 LNHDA, CDR2 SQIVND (reference sequence). The CDR3 is made up of 13 amino acids. The J segment lost 3 bases and the V segment lost 10 bases, leaving 6 bases of the junction unmatched. Sequenced by immunoSEQ multiplex PCR; TCRdb stores in-frame clones only, minus some. Of 250,000 or so clones listed, around 86% are singletons. The chain has TRBV19 and TRBJ1-1; 9 bases map to TRBD1. The source of this sequence is a woman in her 50s who had recovered from COVID-19. Sample: PBMCs or T cells enriched from blood (not recorded which). CDR3 sequence (DNA): TGTGCCACCCGGACAGGGGCGGACACTGAAGCTTTCTTT. Its protein is CATRTGADTEAFF.